These T cell receptor beta chains were read from a single sample in a study of T cells in Graves' hyperthyroidism and ophthalmopathy. TCRdb re-analysed the multiplex PCR reads in MiXCR, keeping a single row per CDR3 protein. The sample carries 600,000 or so distinct CDR3 sequences, more than 13% recorded once. The sequencing input was blood. The receptor source for this set is a woman aged 18-35 years with Graves' ophthalmopathy. CDR3s include the opening cysteine and the closing phenylalanine or tryptophan. Fields, in order: CDR3 length, V gene, J gene, CDR3 protein.

13,TRBV3-1,TRBJ2-3,CASSQEPTDTQYF
16,TRBV6-1,TRBJ2-3,CASSLIPAGGPDTQYF
14,TRBV9,TRBJ2-1,CASSSSEGLYEQFF
13,TRBV20-1,TRBJ2-7,CSVPTGRSYEQYF
16,TRBV6-5,TRBJ2-1,CASSYSTSGGKNEQFF
14,TRBV20-1,TRBJ1-5,CSASPRYRDRDQHF
11,TRBV20-1,TRBJ2-1,CSADNYNEQFF
14,TRBV30,TRBJ2-3,CAWSKRERTDTQYF
14,TRBV12-5,TRBJ1-1,CASGFGQGNTEAFF
15,TRBV2,TRBJ2-1,CASRGTSALYNEQFF
17,TRBV12-3/TRBV12-4,TRBJ2-7,CASSLAFWRADTYEQYF
13,TRBV11-2,TRBJ2-4,CASTDLAKNIQYF